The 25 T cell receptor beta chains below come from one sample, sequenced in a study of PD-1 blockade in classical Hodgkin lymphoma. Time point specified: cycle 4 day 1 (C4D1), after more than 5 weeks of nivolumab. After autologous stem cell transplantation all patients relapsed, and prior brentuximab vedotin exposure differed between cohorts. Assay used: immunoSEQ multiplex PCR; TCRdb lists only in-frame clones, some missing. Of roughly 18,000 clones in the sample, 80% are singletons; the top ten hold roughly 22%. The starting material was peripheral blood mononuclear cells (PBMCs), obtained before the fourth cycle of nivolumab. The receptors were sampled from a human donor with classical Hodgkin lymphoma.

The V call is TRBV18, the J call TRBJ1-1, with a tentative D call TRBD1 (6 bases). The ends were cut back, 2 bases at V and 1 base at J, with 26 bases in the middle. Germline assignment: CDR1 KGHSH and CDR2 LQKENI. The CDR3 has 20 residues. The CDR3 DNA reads TGTGCCAGCTCACCAGACATCAGGGCTTCGGGGGGCTGGTGGAACACTGAAGCTTTCTTT. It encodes CASSPDIRASGGWWNTEAFF.

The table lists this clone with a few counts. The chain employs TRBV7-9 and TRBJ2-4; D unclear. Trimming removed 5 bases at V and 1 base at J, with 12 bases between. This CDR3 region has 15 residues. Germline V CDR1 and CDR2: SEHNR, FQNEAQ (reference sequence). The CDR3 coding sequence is TGTGCCAGCAGCCCTACCCCTTTGGCCAAAAACATTCAGTACTTC. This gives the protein CASSPTPLAKNIQYF.

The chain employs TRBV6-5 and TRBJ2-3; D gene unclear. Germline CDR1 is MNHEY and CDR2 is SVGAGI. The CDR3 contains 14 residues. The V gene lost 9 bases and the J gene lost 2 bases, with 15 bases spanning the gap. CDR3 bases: TGTGCCAGTGGTCGAACAGACACCACAGATACGCAGTATTTT. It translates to CASGRTDTTDTQYF.

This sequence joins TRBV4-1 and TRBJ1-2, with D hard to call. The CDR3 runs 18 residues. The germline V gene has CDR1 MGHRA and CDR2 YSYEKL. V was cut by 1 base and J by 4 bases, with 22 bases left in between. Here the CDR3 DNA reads TGCGCCAGCAGCCAAGTAGTCCCGGGGTCGGGAGGCCTCTATGGCTACACCTTC. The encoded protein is CASSQVVPGSGGLYGYTF.

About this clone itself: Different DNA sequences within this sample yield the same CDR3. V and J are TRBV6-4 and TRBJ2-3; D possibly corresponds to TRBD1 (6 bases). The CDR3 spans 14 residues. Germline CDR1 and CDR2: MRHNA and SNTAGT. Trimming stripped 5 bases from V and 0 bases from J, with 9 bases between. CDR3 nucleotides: TGTGCCAGCAGTCCAGGGGATAGCACAGATACGCAGTATTTT. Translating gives CASSPGDSTDTQYF.

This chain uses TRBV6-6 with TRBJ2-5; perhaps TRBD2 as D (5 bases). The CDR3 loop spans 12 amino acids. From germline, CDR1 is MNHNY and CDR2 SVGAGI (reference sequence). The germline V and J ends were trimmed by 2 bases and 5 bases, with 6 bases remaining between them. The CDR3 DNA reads TGTGCCAGCAGTTACCCGGGGGAGACCCAGTACTTC. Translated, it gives CASSYPGETQYF.

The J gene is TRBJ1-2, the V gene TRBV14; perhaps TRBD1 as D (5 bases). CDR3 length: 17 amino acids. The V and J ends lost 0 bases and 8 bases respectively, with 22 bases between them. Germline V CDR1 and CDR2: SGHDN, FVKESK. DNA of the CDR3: TGTGCCAGCAGCCAAGATCATTTGGAGGGACCAAGGAAAGGCTACACCTTC. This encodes CASSQDHLEGPRKGYTF.

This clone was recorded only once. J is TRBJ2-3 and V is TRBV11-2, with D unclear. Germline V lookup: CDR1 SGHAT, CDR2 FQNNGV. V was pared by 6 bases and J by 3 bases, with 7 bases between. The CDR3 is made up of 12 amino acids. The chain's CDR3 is CASSITTDTQYF. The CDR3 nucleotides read TGTGCCAGCAGTATAACGACAGATACGCAGTATTTT. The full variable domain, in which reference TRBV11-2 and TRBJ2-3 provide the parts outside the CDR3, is EAGVAQSPRYKIIEKRQSVAFWCNPISGHATLYWYQQILGQGPKLLIQFQNNGVVDDSQLPKDRFSAERLKGVDSTLKIQPAKLEDSAVYLCASSITTDTQYFGPGTRLTVL.

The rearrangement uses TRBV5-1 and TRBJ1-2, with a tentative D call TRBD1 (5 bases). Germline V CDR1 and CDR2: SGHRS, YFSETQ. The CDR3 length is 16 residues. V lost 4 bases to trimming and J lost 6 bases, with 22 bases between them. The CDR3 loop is CASSEGRFSSRDGYTF. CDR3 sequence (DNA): TGCGCCAGCAGCGAGGGGCGGTTTAGCTCTCGGGATGGCTACACCTTC.

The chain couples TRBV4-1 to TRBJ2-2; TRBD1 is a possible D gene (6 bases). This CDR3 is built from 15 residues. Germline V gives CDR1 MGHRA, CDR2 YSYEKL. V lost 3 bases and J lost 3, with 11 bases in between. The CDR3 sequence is CASSQGQAYTGELFF. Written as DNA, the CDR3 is TGCGCCAGCAGCCAGGGACAAGCCTACACCGGGGAGCTGTTTTTT.

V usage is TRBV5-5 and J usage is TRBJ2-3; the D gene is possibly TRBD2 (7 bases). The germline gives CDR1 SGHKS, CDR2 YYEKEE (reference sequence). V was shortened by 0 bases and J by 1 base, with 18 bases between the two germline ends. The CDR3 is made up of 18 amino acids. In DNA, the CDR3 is TGTGCCAGCAGCTTGGATCGCGGGGGCAATCCGGGCACAGATACGCAGTATTTT. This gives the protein CASSLDRGGNPGTDTQYF.

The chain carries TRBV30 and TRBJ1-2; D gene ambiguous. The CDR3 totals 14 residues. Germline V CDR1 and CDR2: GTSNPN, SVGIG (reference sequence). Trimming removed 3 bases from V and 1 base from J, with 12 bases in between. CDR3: CAWRGRVFNYGYTF. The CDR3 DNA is TGTGCCTGGAGGGGTAGGGTTTTTAACTATGGCTACACCTTC. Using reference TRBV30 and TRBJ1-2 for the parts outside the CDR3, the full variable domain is SQTIHQWPATLVQPVGSPLSLECTVEGTSNPNLYWYRQAAGRGLQLLFYSVGIGQISSEVPQNLSASRPQDRQFILSSKKLLLSDSGFYLCAWRGRVFNYGYTFGSGTRLTVV.

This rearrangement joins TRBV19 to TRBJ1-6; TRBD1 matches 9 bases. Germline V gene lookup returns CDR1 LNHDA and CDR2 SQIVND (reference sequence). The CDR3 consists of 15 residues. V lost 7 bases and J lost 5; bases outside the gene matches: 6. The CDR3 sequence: CASTGGQGDNSPLHF. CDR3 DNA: TGTGCCAGTACGGGGGGACAGGGCGATAATTCACCCCTCCACTTT.

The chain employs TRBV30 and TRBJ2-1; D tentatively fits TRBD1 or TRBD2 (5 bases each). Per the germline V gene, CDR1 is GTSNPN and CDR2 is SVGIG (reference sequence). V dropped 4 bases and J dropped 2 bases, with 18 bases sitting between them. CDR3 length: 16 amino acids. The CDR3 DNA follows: TGTGCCTGGATTAGCCGGGACGCCAACGCCTACAATGAGCAGTTCTTC. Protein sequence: CAWISRDANAYNEQFF.

This chain's CDR3 is CASTPFETQYF. The DNA of the CDR3 is TGTGCCAGCACCCCATTTGAGACCCAGTACTTC. This rearrangement joins TRBV7-8 to TRBJ2-5; D ambiguous. Germline CDR1 and CDR2: SGHVS and FQNEAQ. The V gene lost 7 bases and the J gene lost 5 bases, with 8 bases spanning the gap. This CDR3 spans 11 amino acids.

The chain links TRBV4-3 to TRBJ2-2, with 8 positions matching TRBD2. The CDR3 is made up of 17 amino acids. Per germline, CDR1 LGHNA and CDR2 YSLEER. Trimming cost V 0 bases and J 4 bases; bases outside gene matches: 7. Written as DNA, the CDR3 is TGCGCCAGCAGCCAAGACCGGGGGGCGGGAGGCACCGGGGAGCTGTTTTTT. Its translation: CASSQDRGAGGTGELFF.

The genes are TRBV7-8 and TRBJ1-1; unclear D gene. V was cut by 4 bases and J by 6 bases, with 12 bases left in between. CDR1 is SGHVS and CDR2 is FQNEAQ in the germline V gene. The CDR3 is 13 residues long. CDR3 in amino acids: CASSYRLGPEAFF. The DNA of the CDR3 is TGTGCCAGCAGCTACCGCCTCGGGCCTGAAGCTTTCTTT. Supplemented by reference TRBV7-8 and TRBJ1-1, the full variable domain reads GAGVSQSPRYKVAKRGQDVALRCDPISGHVSLFWYQQALGQGPEFLTYFQNEAQLDKSGLPSDRFFAERPEGSVSTLKIQRTQQEDSAVYLCASSYRLGPEAFFGQGTRLTVV.

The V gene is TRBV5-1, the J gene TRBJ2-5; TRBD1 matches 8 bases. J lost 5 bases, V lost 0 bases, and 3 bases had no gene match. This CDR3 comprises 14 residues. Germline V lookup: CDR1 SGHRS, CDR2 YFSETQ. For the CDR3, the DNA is TGCGCCAGCAGCTTGGCAGGGGGCGCGGAGACCCAGTACTTC. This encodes CASSLAGGAETQYF.

The CDR3 reads CATSIRVGDYGYTF. CDR3 coding DNA: TGTGCCACCAGCATAAGGGTGGGAGACTATGGCTACACCTTC. V usage is TRBV15 and J usage is TRBJ1-2, with D unresolved. The V gene lost 4 bases and the J gene lost 3 bases, with 12 bases spanning the gap. This CDR3 is 14 amino acids long. Germline V gene sequence: CDR1 LNHNV, CDR2 YYDKDF (reference sequence). Based on the CDR3 plus reference TRBV15 and TRBJ1-2, the full variable domain is DAMVIQNPRYQVTQFGKPVTLSCSQTLNHNVMYWYQQKSSQAPKLLFHYYDKDFNNEADTPDNFQSRRPNTSFCFLDIRSPGLGDTAMYLCATSIRVGDYGYTFGSGTRLTVV.

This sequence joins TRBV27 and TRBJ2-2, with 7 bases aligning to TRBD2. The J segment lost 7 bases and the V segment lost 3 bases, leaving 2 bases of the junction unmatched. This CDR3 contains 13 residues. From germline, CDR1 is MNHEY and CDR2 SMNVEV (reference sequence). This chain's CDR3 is CASSFTGGGELFF. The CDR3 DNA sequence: TGTGCCAGCAGTTTTACGGGGGGCGGGGAGCTGTTTTTT.

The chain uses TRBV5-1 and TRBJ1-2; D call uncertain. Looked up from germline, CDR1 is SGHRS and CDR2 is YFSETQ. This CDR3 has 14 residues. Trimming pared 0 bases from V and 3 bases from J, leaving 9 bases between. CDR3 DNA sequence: TGCGCCAGCAGCTTGGTGCCCTTTGACTATGGCTACACCTTC. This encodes CASSLVPFDYGYTF.

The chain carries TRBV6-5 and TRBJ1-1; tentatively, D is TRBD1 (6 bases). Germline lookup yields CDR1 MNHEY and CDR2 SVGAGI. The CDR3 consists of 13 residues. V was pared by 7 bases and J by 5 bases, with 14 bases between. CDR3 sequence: CASMRRGATEAFF. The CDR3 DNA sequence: TGTGCCAGCATGAGGCGGGGGGCGACTGAAGCTTTCTTT.

The CDR3 nucleotides read TGTGCCAGCAGTGGCCCCGACGGGCAAGCTAACTATGGCTACACCTTC. It codes for CASSGPDGQANYGYTF. The V gene is TRBV6-1, the J gene TRBJ1-2; D ambiguous. The CDR3 sequence is 16 residues long. Germline V CDR1 and CDR2: MNHNS, SASEGT. V lost 4 bases and J 0 bases, leaving 15 bases between the germline ends.

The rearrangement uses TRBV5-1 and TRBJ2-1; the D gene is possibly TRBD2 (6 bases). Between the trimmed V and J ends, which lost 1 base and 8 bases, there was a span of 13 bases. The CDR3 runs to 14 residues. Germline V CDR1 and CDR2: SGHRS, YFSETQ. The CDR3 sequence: CASSLSSVGYEQFF. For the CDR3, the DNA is TGCGCCAGCAGCTTGTCTAGCGTGGGGTATGAGCAGTTCTTC. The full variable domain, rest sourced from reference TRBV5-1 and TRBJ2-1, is KAGVTQTPRYLIKTRGQQVTLSCSPISGHRSVSWYQQTPGQGLQFLFEYFSETQRNKGNFPGRFSGRQFSNSRSEMNVSTLELGDSALYLCASSLSSVGYEQFFGPGTRLTVL.

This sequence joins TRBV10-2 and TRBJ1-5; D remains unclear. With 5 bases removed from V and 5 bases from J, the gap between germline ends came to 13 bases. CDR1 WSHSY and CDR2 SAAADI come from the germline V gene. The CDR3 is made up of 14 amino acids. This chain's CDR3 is CASSFTAMDQPQHF. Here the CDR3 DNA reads TGCGCCAGCAGTTTTACAGCTATGGATCAGCCCCAGCATTTT.